This TCR beta chain appears in the sequencing data of a study of post-analysis software for immune sequencing data. Study-level findings and limits: A handful of TRBV segments appeared more often in patients than in controls, and TRBV5-6, TRBV5-1 and TRBV20-1 were among these. Multiple sclerosis was associated with a significant reduction in normalized Chao1 diversity relative to controls.

Germline-derived CDR1 and CDR2 are SGHAT and FQNNGV. CDR3 size: 15 residues. V shed 1 base and J shed 3 bases, with 12 bases lying between them. On this clonotype itself: Its target is unknown.

Each TCR beta cDNA library carried unique molecular identifiers. The yield from about 1 to 10 million T cells was roughly 500,000 cDNA molecules in total. TCRdb redid the calling of the PCR reads with MiXCR, one entry per CDR3 protein. The table includes fewer than 700,000 distinct CDR3 sequences, around 47% detected once. The sample comprised blood. The chain joins TRBV11-2 to TRBJ1-2; D call uncertain. The sequence was collected from a girl aged 10 to 17 with multiple sclerosis. The DNA for the CDR3 is TGTGCCAGCAGCTTAGCGGCCAGTGGAGACTATGGCTACACCTTC. Amino acid sequence: CASSLAASGDYGYTF.